The present T cell receptor beta chain was sequenced within a study of cytomegalovirus exposure and HLA in healthy donors. Assay: immunoSEQ multiplex PCR; the TCRdb copy retains only in-frame clones and omits some. The profile shows about 140,000 clones, about 87% of them singletons. Per the germline V gene, CDR1 is ENHRY and CDR2 is SYGVKD. V was cut by 0 bases and J by 8 bases, with 5 bases left in between. The CDR3 spans 12 residues. This clone was observed once. The sequenced material came from PBMCs. This receptor was identified in a man aged 18 to 29 in good health and CMV-seropositive. The gene calls are TRBV10-3 and TRBJ2-1; no definite D call. As DNA, the CDR3 is TGTGCCATCAGTGAGTCCGGGTATGAGCAGTTCTTC. Its translation is CAISESGYEQFF.